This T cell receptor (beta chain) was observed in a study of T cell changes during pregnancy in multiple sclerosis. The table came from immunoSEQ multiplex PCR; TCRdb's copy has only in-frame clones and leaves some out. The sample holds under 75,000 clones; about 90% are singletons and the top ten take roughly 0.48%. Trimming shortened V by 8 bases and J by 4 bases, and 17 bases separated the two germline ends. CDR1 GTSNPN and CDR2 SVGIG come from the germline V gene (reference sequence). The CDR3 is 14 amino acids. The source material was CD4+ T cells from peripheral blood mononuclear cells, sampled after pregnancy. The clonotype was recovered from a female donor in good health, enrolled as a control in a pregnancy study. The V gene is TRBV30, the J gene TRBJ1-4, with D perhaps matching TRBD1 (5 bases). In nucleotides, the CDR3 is TGTGCCGGTCGGGAGGGACGGATTAATGAAAAACTGTTTTTT. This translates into CAGREGRINEKLFF. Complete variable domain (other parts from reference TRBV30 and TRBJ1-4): SQTIHQWPATLVQPVGSPLSLECTVEGTSNPNLYWYRQAAGRGLQLLFYSVGIGQISSEVPQNLSASRPQDRQFILSSKKLLLSDSGFYLCAGREGRINEKLFFGSGTQLSVL.